One sample yielded the 2 T cell receptor beta chains listed below, sequenced in a study of blood T cell repertoires in COVID-19. Only in-frame clones appear in the TCRdb table, and some are missing; sequencing was by immunoSEQ multiplex PCR. The sample includes about 100,000 clones, more than 90% seen only once; the top ten take around 5.4%. Sequencing was carried out using peripheral blood. All receptors derive from a man aged 65 to 85 with acute or convalescent COVID-19.

The sample holds a few counts of this clone. The J gene is TRBJ1-4, the V gene TRBV28; 7 bases fit TRBD1. The CDR3 extends over 15 amino acids. Trimming cost V 5 bases and J 7 bases; bases outside gene matches: 10. Germline V CDR1 and CDR2: MDHEN, SYDVKM. The CDR3 coding sequence is TGTGCCAGCAGTACCACAGGGGCTGGGGGTGAAAAACTGTTTTTT. It yields the protein CASSTTGAGGEKLFF.

The rearrangement joins TRBV27 to TRBJ2-1, with D possibly being TRBD2 (6 bases). Trimming pared 0 bases from V and 6 bases from J, leaving 9 bases between. The CDR3 is 14 residues long. Germline V gene data show CDR1 as MNHEY and CDR2 as SMNVEV (reference sequence). CDR3 sequence (DNA): TGTGCCAGCAGTTTATCAGGGGAGGCCAATGAGCAGTTCTTC. Protein product: CASSLSGEANEQFF.